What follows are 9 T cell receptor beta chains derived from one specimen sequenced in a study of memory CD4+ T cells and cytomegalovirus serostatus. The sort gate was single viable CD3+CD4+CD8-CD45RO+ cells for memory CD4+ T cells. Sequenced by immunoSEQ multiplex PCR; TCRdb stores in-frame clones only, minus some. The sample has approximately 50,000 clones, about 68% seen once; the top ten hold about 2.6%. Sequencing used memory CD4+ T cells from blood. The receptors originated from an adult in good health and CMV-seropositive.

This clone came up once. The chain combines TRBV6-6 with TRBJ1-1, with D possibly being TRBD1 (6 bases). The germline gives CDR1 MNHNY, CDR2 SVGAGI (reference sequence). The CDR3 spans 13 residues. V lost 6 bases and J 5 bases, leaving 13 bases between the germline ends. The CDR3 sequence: CASRLQGRTEAFF. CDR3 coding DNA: TGTGCCAGCAGACTTCAGGGGCGAACTGAAGCTTTCTTT.

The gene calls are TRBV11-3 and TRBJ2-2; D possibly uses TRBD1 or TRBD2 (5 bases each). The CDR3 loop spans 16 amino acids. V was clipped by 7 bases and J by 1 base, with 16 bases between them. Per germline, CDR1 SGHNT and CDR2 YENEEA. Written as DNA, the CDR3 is TGTGCCAGCACCCCCGGGGCAGGCTTGAACACCGGGGAGCTGTTTTTT. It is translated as CASTPGAGLNTGELFF. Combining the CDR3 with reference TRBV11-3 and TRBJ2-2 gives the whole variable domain EAGVVQSPRYKIIEKKQPVAFWCNPISGHNTLYWYLQNLGQGPELLIRYENEEAVDDSQLPKDRFSAERLKGVDSTLKIQPAELGDSAVYLCASTPGAGLNTGELFFGEGSRLTVL.

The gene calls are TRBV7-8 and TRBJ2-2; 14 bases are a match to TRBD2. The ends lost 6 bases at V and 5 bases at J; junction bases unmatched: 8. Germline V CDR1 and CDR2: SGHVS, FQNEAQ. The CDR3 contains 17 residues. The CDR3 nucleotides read TGTGCCAGCAGGGGACTAGCGGGAGCTTCGGGTACCGGGGAGCTGTTTTTT. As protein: CASRGLAGASGTGELFF.

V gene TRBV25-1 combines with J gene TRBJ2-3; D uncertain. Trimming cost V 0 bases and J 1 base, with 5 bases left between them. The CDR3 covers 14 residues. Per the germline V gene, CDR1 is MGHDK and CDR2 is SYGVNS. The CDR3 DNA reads TGTGCCAGCAGTGAATATTTAGGCACAGATACGCAGTATTTT. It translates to CASSEYLGTDTQYF.

The CDR3 nucleotides are TGCGCCAGCAGGGAAAAAGAACCGCCCTCCTACGAGCAGTACTTC. Its protein is CASREKEPPSYEQYF. J is TRBJ2-7 and V is TRBV5-1; D is unresolved. CDR3 size: 15 residues. Trimming cost V 5 bases and J 0 bases, with 15 bases left between them. Germline CDR1 and CDR2: SGHRS and YFSETQ.

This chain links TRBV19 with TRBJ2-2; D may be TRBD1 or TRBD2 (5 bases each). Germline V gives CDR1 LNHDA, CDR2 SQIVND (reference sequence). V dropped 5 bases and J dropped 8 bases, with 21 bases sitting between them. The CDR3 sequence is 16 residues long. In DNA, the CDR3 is TGTGCCAGTAGTCGCAGGGCCCACAACCCGGGAGGGGAGCTGTTTTTT. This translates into CASSRRAHNPGGELFF. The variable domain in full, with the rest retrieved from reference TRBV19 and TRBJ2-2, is DGGITQSPKYLFRKEGQNVTLSCEQNLNHDAMYWYRQDPGQGLRLIYYSQIVNDFQKGDIAEGYSVSREKKESFPLTVTSAQKNPTAFYLCASSRRAHNPGGELFFGEGSRLTVL.

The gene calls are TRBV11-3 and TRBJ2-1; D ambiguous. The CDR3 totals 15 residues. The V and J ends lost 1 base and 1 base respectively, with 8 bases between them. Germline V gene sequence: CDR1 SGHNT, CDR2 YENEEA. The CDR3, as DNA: TGTGCCAGCAGCTTAGGGAGTGGGTCCTACAATGAGCAGTTCTTC. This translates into CASSLGSGSYNEQFF.

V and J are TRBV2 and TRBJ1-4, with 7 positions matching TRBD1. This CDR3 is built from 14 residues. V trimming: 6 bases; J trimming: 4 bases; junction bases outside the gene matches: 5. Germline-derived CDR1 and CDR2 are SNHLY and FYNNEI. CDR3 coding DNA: TGTGCCAGCAGGGGGGACAGCAGTAATGAAAAACTGTTTTTT. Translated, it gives CASRGDSSNEKLFF.

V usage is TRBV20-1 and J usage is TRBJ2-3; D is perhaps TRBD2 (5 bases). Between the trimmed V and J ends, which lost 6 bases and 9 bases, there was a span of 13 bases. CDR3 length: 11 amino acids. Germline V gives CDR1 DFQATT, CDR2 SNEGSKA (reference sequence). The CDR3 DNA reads TGCAGTGCACCTTTGTCGGGGACGCAGTATTTT. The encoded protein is CSAPLSGTQYF.